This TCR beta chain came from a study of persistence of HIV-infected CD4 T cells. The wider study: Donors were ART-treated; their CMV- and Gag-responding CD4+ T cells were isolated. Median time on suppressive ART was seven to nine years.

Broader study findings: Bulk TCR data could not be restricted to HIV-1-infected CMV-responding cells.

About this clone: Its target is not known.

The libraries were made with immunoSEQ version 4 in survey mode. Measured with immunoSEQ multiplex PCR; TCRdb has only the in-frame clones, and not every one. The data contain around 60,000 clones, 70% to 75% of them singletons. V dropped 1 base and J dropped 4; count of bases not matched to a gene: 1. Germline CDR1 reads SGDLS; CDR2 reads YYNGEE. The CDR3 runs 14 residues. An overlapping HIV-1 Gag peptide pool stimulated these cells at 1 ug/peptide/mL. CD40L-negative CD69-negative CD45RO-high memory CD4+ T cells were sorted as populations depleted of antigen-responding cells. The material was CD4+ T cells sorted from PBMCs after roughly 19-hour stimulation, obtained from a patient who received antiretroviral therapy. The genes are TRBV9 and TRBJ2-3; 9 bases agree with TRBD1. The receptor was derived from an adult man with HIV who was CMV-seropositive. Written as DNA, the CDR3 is TGTGCCAGCAGCGTACGACAGGGGGCAGATACGCAGTATTTT. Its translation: CASSVRQGADTQYF.